These 24 T cell receptor beta chains came from one sample sequenced in a study of blood T cell repertoires in COVID-19. Repertoires were generated with immunoSEQ multiplex PCR, while TCRdb's copy carries only in-frame clones and drops some. In the table there are 150,000 or so clones, about 79% of which are singletons. Sequences were obtained from peripheral blood. The source of these receptors is a woman aged 45-60 years with acute or convalescent COVID-19.

This chain joins TRBV6-5 and TRBJ1-5, with unresolved D. The germline V gene encodes CDR1 MNHEY and CDR2 SVGAGI. V gave up 8 bases and J gave up 0 bases, with 8 bases separating them. The length of the CDR3 is 13 residues. CDR3 loop: CASGVNSNQPQHF. The CDR3 DNA reads TGTGCCAGCGGAGTAAATAGCAATCAGCCCCAGCATTTT.

V and J are TRBV15 and TRBJ2-7, with unresolved D. V was shortened by 3 bases and J by 0 bases, with 12 bases between the two germline ends. The CDR3 sequence is 15 residues long. Per germline, CDR1 LNHNV and CDR2 YYDKDF (reference sequence). CDR3 sequence: CATSSRLRNSYEQYF. CDR3 in DNA: TGTGCCACCAGCAGCCGACTGCGCAACTCCTACGAGCAGTACTTC.

The chain couples TRBV7-2 to TRBJ1-4, with a possible D match to TRBD1 (5 bases). V gave up 0 bases and J gave up 7 bases, with 9 bases separating them. CDR3 length equals 14 residues. Germline CDR1 reads SGHTA; CDR2 reads FQGNSA. The CDR3 bases are TGTGCCAGCAGCTTAGCAGGGGCCGGTGAAAAACTGTTTTTT. This codes for CASSLAGAGEKLFF.

J is TRBJ2-3 and V is TRBV5-4, with 9 positions matching TRBD2. The CDR3 is 17 residues long. Germline CDR1 and CDR2: SGHNT and YYREEE (reference sequence). The junction had 14 bases not matched to a gene; V was cut back by 4 bases and J by 5 bases. The DNA of the CDR3 is TGTGCCAGCAGCCTGAGCGGGGCGGGGGGGCCCGAAGATACGCAGTATTTT. It specifies CASSLSGAGGPEDTQYF.

The V gene is TRBV4-1, the J gene TRBJ1-4; maybe TRBD1 (6 bases). Trimming removed 2 bases at V and 5 bases at J, with 12 bases between. CDR1 and CDR2 from the germline V gene are MGHRA and YSYEKL. The CDR3 has 15 residues. The CDR3 loop reads CASSQPDRLNEKLFF. CDR3 nucleotide sequence: TGCGCCAGCAGCCAACCCGACAGGTTAAATGAAAAACTGTTTTTT.

The chain links TRBV21-1 to TRBJ1-3; the D call TRBD1 from the table was never checked on the DNA. TRBV21-1 is listed as a pseudogene. The CDR3 length is 16 residues. CDR3 bases: TGTGCCAACCAACGTGGACAGGCGAACATCAAAAACACCATATATTTT. The encoded protein is CANQRGQANIKNTIYF.

V is TRBV7-3 and J is TRBJ2-7, with 8 positions matching TRBD2. After removal of 1 base from V and 2 bases from J, the junction contained 4 bases not matched to a gene. In germline, CDR1 is SGHTA, CDR2 FQGTGA. The CDR3 consists of 15 residues. CDR3 coding DNA: TGTGCCAGCAGCTTAAGAGCGGGGGTTGCCTACGAGCAGTACTTC. Translation: CASSLRAGVAYEQYF.

The rearrangement links TRBV14 to TRBJ1-3; TRBD1 agrees at 8 bases. The V and J ends lost 8 bases and 6 bases, in that order; junction bases with no gene match: 18. Germline assignment: CDR1 SGHDN and CDR2 FVKESK. This CDR3 region has 17 residues. This CDR3 reads CASGRDRKTLLQNTIYF. The CDR3 DNA is TGTGCCAGCGGCCGGGACAGGAAGACCCTCTTGCAAAACACCATATATTTT.

V usage is TRBV25-1 and J usage is TRBJ1-2; D is unclear. This CDR3 has 14 residues. V lost 1 base and J 5 bases, leaving 11 bases between the germline ends. Germline V CDR1 and CDR2: MGHDK, SYGVNS. The CDR3 spells CASSESGRSYGYTF. DNA of the CDR3: TGTGCCAGCAGTGAATCTGGCAGGTCTTATGGCTACACCTTC.

The genes are TRBV12-5 and TRBJ2-3; 9 positions agree with TRBD2. The CDR3 covers 15 residues. Per germline, CDR1 LGHNT and CDR2 FRNRAP. Germline trimming cut 3 bases from V and 4 bases from J; bases unmatched to any gene: 5. The CDR3 coding sequence is TGTGCTAGTGGTTTCGCGGGGGGGCTCTCAGATACGCAGTATTTT. Its protein is CASGFAGGLSDTQYF.

The V and J genes are TRBV11-2 and TRBJ2-3, with 12 bases identical to TRBD2. The germline gives CDR1 SGHAT, CDR2 FQNNGV. The CDR3 has 16 amino acids. The V segment lost 5 bases and the J segment 11 bases; nucleotides outside the gene matches: 14. CDR3 region: CASSPAGLAGGSKQYF. In nucleotides, the CDR3 is TGTGCCAGCAGCCCGGCGGGCCTAGCGGGGGGGAGTAAGCAGTATTTT.

This clone appeared a single time. This chain joins TRBV5-6 and TRBJ2-1, with TRBD2 matching 8 bases. The V gene end was trimmed by 0 bases and the J gene end by 2 bases; junction bases not matched to a gene: 13. CDR1 SGHDT and CDR2 YYEEEE come from the germline V gene. This CDR3 region has 19 residues. This CDR3 reads CASSLGISGVTSPYNEQFF. In DNA, the CDR3 is TGTGCCAGCAGCTTGGGAATTAGCGGGGTAACTTCACCCTACAATGAGCAGTTCTTC.

This chain connects TRBV27 to TRBJ2-5; TRBD2 might be the D (5 bases). Trimming cost V 8 bases and J 5 bases, with 15 bases left between them. Germline lookup yields CDR1 MNHEY and CDR2 SMNVEV (reference sequence). The CDR3 covers 13 residues. The CDR3 protein is CASGRGGSETQYF. CDR3 coding DNA: TGTGCCAGCGGCAGAGGAGGCAGCGAGACCCAGTACTTC.

This chain joins TRBV1 and TRBJ1-5. TRBV1 is listed as a pseudogene. The CDR3 is made up of 15 amino acids. CDR3 bases: TGCACCAGCAGCCAAGATTCGAGGGACAATCAGCCCCAGCATTTT. Protein sequence: CTSSQDSRDNQPQHF.

The J gene is TRBJ2-2, the V gene TRBV18, with 7 positions matching TRBD1. V shed 5 bases and J 5 bases; nucleotides not matched to a gene: 5. The CDR3 has 14 amino acids. Germline V lookup: CDR1 KGHSH, CDR2 LQKENI. In DNA, the CDR3 is TGTGCCAGCTCAACGACACAGGGGACCGGGGAGCTGTTTTTT. It translates to CASSTTQGTGELFF.

J is TRBJ2-4 and V is TRBV27, with D perhaps matching TRBD2 (6 bases). Between the trimmed V and J ends, which lost 3 bases and 11 bases, there was a span of 8 bases. The V gene's germline CDR1 is MNHEY and CDR2 SMNVEV (reference sequence). This CDR3 is built from 11 residues. CDR3 DNA: TGTGCCAGCAGTTTTTCGGGAGTTCAGTACTTC. Its protein is CASSFSGVQYF.

V gene TRBV5-4 combines with J gene TRBJ2-5; 11 positions agree with TRBD2. Trimming took 4 bases from V and 4 from J; bases not matched to a gene: 6. The CDR3 spans 15 residues. Germline CDR1 and CDR2: SGHNT and YYREEE (reference sequence). The CDR3 reads CASSTGTSGPETQYF. DNA of the CDR3: TGTGCCAGCAGCACCGGGACTAGCGGTCCAGAGACCCAGTACTTC.

This clone was recorded a few times. The chain combines TRBV7-2 with TRBJ2-2; the D gene is possibly TRBD2 (5 bases). The ends were cut back, 1 base at V and 1 base at J, with 10 bases in the middle. Germline CDR1 is SGHTA and CDR2 is FQGNSA. This CDR3 spans 16 amino acids. CDR3: CASSLGGGLNTGELFF. The CDR3, as DNA: TGTGCCAGCAGCTTAGGCGGCGGGCTGAACACCGGGGAGCTGTTTTTT.

The chain combines TRBV28 with TRBJ2-5; possible D gene TRBD2, 5 bases. The CDR3 is 13 amino acids. Between the trimmed V and J ends, which lost 5 bases and 9 bases, there was a span of 16 bases. Germline CDR1 MDHEN, CDR2 SYDVKM. In DNA form, the CDR3 reads TGTGCCAGCAGTGCTGGTAACGACGGGGCCCAGTACTTC. Protein sequence: CASSAGNDGAQYF.

J is TRBJ2-5 and V is TRBV5-1; D is undetermined. The germline CDR1 and CDR2 sequences are SGHRS and YFSETQ. The CDR3 covers 14 residues. Trimming took off 0 bases at V and 0 bases at J, with 6 bases between the two ends. CDR3 in DNA: TGCGCCAGCAGCTTGGTCTCAGACCAAGAGACCCAGTACTTC. Its translation: CASSLVSDQETQYF.

This clone has ten or more counts. The chain is built from TRBV4-3 and TRBJ1-5; tentatively, D is TRBD1 (6 bases). In germline, CDR1 is LGHNA, CDR2 YSLEER. The CDR3 runs to 16 residues. Trimming took off 4 bases at V and 5 bases at J, with 18 bases between the two ends. The chain's CDR3 is CASSPSTQGGDQPQHF. CDR3 DNA sequence: TGCGCCAGCAGCCCCTCCACACAGGGAGGGGATCAGCCCCAGCATTTT.

This clone came up a few times. The rearrangement joins TRBV7-8 to TRBJ2-1; TRBD2 aligns across 9 bases. CDR1 and CDR2 (germline): SGHVS, FQNEAQ. The CDR3 runs 17 residues. V trimming: 4 bases; J trimming: 8 bases; junction bases outside the gene matches: 15. DNA for the CDR3: TGTGCCAGCAGCTCACCTTGGGTAGCGGGAGAAGGCGATGAGCAGTTCTTC. It yields the protein CASSSPWVAGEGDEQFF.

V and J are TRBV4-3 and TRBJ1-3; D might be TRBD1 (5 bases). CDR1 is LGHNA and CDR2 is YSLEER in the germline V gene. With 0 bases removed from V and 0 bases from J, the gap between germline ends came to 9 bases. CDR3 length: 16 amino acids. The CDR3 nucleotides read TGCGCCAGCAGCCAAGACCGACAGAGCTCTGGAAACACCATATATTTT. This encodes CASSQDRQSSGNTIYF.

V is TRBV18 and J is TRBJ2-5, with TRBD2 matching over 12 bases. Germline CDR1 is KGHSH and CDR2 is LQKENI. The CDR3 extends over 15 amino acids. Germline trimming cut 3 bases from V and 4 bases from J; bases unmatched to any gene: 3. CDR3 nucleotide sequence: TGTGCCAGCTCACCGGGACTAGCGGGTAGAGAGACCCAGTACTTC. It yields the protein CASSPGLAGRETQYF.